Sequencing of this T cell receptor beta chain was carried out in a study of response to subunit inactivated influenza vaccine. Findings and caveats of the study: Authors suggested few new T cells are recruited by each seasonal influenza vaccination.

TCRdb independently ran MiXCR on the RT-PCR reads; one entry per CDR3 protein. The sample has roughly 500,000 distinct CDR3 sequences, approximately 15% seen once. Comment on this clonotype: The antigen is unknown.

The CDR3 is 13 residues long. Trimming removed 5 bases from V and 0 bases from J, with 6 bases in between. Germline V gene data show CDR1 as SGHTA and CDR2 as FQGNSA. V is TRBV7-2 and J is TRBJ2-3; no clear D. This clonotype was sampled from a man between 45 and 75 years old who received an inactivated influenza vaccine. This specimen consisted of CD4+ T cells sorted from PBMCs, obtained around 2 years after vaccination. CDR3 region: CASSDVSTDTQYF. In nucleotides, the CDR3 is TGTGCCAGCAGCGACGTAAGCACAGATACGCAGTATTTT.